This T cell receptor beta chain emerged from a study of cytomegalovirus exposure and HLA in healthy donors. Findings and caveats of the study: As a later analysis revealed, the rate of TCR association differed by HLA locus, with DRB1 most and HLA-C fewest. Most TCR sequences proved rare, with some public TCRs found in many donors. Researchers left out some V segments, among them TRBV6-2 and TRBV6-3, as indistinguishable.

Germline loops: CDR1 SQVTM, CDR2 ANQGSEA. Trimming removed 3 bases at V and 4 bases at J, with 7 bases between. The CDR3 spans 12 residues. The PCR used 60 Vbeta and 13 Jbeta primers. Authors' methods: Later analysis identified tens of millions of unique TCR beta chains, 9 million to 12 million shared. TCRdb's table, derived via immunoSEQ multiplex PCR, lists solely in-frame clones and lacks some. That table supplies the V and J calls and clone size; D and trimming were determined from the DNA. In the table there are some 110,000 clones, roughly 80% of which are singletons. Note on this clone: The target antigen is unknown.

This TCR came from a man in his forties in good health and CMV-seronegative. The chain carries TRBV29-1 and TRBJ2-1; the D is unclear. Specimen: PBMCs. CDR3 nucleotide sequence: TGCAGCGTTGACTTGACTTACAATGAGCAGTTCTTC. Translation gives CSVDLTYNEQFF.